This T cell receptor (beta chain) was profiled in a study of CD4 T cells in relation to SARS-CoV-2 and coronaviruses. Turning to the study itself: PBMCs were cultured with antigen for around nine days before TCR beta sequencing. Study-wide results and caveats: About 65% of donors had memory CD4+ clonotypes crossrecognizing SARS-CoV-2 and common cold coronavirus spike.

Method: immunoSEQ multiplex PCR; TCRdb's copy keeps in-frame clones and lacks some. The sample includes 20,000 to 25,000 clones, about four fifths of them seen just once. CD4+ T cells from unexposed donors were obtained before the COVID-19 pandemic (2011-2018). CD4+ T cells were isolated from the cells after about 11 days of culture. Cells permitting, SARS-CoV-2 S/N and four cold-coronavirus spikes were tested on unexposed-donor CD4+ T cells. Of note for this clone: The antigen is undetermined.

The source is a human donor in good health. The sample was CD4+ T cells from PBMCs, cultured in vitro.

CDR3 coding DNA: TGTGCCAGCAGTTTCACAGATACGCAGTATTTT. It translates to CASSFTDTQYF. The chain recombines TRBV25-1 with TRBJ2-3; D not certain. Germline CDR1 MGHDK, CDR2 SYGVNS. CDR3 length: 11 residues. The V and J ends lost 5 bases and 2 bases respectively, with 2 bases between them. Full variable domain (rest looked up from reference TRBV25-1 and TRBJ2-3): EADIYQTPRYLVIGTGKKITLECSQTMGHDKMYWYQQDPGMELHLIHYSYGVNSTEKGDLSSESTVSRIRTEHFPLTLESARPSHTSQYLCASSFTDTQYFGPGTRLTVL.